Listed below are T cell receptor beta chains from one sample, sequenced in a study of radiotherapy plus CTLA-4 blockade in lung cancer. The method was immunoSEQ multiplex PCR; TCRdb's version includes in-frame clones alone and lacks a portion of them. The profile shows approximately 60,000 clones, approximately 80% of them singletons. Specimen: peripheral blood, collected from a patient treated with radiotherapy plus ipilimumab. Receptors were obtained from a human donor with non-small cell lung cancer who had a complete response to radiotherapy plus ipilimumab. Each CDR3 is given with its conserved first and last residue. D genes are given only for firm matches.

d_call j_call v_call cdr3_aa
NA TRBJ1-3 TRBV30 CAWSLGRFAGNTIYF
NA TRBJ2-4 TRBV29-1 CSVGIQGSENIQYF
NA TRBJ1-1 TRBV6-6 CASSYPGAANTEAFF
NA TRBJ2-1 TRBV7-9 CASSFLETLNNEQFF
NA TRBJ1-2 TRBV7-2 CASSLVIGYTF
TRBD1 TRBJ1-5 TRBV15 CATSRGTGSPQNQPQHF
NA TRBJ2-2 TRBV15 CATSRERNTGELFF
TRBD1 TRBJ1-6 TRBV18 CASSPTGQGYDSPLHF
NA TRBJ1-6 TRBV30 CAWSPSNGDSPLHF
TRBD2 TRBJ2-1 TRBV9 CASSAGLAGTYNEQFF
TRBD1 TRBJ2-1 TRBV5-6 CASSLLRDRAYEQFF
TRBD1 TRBJ1-6 TRBV27 CASRPENKAGGSSYNSPLHF
NA TRBJ1-1 TRBV19 CASGGGIGTEAFF
TRBD2 TRBJ2-3 TRBV9 CASSVAVAGSRDTQYF
NA TRBJ2-3 TRBV6-5 CASKTTTDTQYF
NA TRBJ1-5 TRBV7-8 CASSRSNSNQPQHF
NA TRBJ2-7 TRBV7-2 CASSLTVYEQYF
TRBD1 TRBJ2-7 TRBV19 CASSITTGSFEQCF
TRBD2 TRBJ2-2 TRBV27 CASRHGGGYSGELFF
TRBD2 TRBJ2-5 TRBV4-1 CASSQLGTSGRETQYF
NA TRBJ2-7 TRBV1 CTSSQRTSGGPGYEQYF
NA TRBJ2-2 TRBV5-1 CASSLRGQNTGELFF
TRBD2 TRBJ2-5 TRBV2 CASRPTSGRTGETQYF
TRBD2 TRBJ2-1 TRBV9 CASSGTPILGLAGGHSYNEQFF
NA TRBJ2-1 TRBV10-3 CAISEYGQSSYNEQFF
NA TRBJ2-1 TRBV18 CASSSQDVSRGQFF
TRBD1 TRBJ1-2 TRBV19 CASNGRGDWGYTF
TRBD1 TRBJ1-3 TRBV10-3 CAITGPPGQGTGNTIYF
NA TRBJ2-1 TRBV15 CATSRDYGDNEQFF
TRBD1 TRBJ2-2 TRBV18 CASSTTGGDTGELFF
NA TRBJ1-5 TRBV6-5 CASSHRGNSKPQHF
NA TRBJ1-5 TRBV7-2 CASSPRPSQNQPQHF
TRBD2 TRBJ2-1 TRBV19 CASRASGSSYNEQFF
TRBD1 TRBJ1-5 TRBV5-1 CASSTNRDRLSSNQPQHF
TRBD2 TRBJ2-3 TRBV28 CASREAGGTDTQYF
NA TRBJ1-1 TRBV12-5 CASGLPQNTEAFF
NA TRBJ2-4 TRBV19 CATMEGAIAKNIQYF
TRBD1 TRBJ2-7 TRBV4-1 CASSRGTGVSYEQYF
NA TRBJ2-7 TRBV27 CASSLFGLDDEQYF
NA TRBJ2-5 TRBV7-2 CASSSQTPQETQYF
NA TRBJ2-1 TRBV6-5 CASAGFGNEQFF
TRBD1 TRBJ1-4 TRBV7-2 CASSSQTGRDEKLFF
NA TRBJ2-6 TRBV7-9 CASSLRGPSGANVLTF
NA TRBJ1-2 TRBV19 CASTGERNYGYTF
TRBD1 TRBJ2-2 TRBV6-5 CASSQGARTGELFF